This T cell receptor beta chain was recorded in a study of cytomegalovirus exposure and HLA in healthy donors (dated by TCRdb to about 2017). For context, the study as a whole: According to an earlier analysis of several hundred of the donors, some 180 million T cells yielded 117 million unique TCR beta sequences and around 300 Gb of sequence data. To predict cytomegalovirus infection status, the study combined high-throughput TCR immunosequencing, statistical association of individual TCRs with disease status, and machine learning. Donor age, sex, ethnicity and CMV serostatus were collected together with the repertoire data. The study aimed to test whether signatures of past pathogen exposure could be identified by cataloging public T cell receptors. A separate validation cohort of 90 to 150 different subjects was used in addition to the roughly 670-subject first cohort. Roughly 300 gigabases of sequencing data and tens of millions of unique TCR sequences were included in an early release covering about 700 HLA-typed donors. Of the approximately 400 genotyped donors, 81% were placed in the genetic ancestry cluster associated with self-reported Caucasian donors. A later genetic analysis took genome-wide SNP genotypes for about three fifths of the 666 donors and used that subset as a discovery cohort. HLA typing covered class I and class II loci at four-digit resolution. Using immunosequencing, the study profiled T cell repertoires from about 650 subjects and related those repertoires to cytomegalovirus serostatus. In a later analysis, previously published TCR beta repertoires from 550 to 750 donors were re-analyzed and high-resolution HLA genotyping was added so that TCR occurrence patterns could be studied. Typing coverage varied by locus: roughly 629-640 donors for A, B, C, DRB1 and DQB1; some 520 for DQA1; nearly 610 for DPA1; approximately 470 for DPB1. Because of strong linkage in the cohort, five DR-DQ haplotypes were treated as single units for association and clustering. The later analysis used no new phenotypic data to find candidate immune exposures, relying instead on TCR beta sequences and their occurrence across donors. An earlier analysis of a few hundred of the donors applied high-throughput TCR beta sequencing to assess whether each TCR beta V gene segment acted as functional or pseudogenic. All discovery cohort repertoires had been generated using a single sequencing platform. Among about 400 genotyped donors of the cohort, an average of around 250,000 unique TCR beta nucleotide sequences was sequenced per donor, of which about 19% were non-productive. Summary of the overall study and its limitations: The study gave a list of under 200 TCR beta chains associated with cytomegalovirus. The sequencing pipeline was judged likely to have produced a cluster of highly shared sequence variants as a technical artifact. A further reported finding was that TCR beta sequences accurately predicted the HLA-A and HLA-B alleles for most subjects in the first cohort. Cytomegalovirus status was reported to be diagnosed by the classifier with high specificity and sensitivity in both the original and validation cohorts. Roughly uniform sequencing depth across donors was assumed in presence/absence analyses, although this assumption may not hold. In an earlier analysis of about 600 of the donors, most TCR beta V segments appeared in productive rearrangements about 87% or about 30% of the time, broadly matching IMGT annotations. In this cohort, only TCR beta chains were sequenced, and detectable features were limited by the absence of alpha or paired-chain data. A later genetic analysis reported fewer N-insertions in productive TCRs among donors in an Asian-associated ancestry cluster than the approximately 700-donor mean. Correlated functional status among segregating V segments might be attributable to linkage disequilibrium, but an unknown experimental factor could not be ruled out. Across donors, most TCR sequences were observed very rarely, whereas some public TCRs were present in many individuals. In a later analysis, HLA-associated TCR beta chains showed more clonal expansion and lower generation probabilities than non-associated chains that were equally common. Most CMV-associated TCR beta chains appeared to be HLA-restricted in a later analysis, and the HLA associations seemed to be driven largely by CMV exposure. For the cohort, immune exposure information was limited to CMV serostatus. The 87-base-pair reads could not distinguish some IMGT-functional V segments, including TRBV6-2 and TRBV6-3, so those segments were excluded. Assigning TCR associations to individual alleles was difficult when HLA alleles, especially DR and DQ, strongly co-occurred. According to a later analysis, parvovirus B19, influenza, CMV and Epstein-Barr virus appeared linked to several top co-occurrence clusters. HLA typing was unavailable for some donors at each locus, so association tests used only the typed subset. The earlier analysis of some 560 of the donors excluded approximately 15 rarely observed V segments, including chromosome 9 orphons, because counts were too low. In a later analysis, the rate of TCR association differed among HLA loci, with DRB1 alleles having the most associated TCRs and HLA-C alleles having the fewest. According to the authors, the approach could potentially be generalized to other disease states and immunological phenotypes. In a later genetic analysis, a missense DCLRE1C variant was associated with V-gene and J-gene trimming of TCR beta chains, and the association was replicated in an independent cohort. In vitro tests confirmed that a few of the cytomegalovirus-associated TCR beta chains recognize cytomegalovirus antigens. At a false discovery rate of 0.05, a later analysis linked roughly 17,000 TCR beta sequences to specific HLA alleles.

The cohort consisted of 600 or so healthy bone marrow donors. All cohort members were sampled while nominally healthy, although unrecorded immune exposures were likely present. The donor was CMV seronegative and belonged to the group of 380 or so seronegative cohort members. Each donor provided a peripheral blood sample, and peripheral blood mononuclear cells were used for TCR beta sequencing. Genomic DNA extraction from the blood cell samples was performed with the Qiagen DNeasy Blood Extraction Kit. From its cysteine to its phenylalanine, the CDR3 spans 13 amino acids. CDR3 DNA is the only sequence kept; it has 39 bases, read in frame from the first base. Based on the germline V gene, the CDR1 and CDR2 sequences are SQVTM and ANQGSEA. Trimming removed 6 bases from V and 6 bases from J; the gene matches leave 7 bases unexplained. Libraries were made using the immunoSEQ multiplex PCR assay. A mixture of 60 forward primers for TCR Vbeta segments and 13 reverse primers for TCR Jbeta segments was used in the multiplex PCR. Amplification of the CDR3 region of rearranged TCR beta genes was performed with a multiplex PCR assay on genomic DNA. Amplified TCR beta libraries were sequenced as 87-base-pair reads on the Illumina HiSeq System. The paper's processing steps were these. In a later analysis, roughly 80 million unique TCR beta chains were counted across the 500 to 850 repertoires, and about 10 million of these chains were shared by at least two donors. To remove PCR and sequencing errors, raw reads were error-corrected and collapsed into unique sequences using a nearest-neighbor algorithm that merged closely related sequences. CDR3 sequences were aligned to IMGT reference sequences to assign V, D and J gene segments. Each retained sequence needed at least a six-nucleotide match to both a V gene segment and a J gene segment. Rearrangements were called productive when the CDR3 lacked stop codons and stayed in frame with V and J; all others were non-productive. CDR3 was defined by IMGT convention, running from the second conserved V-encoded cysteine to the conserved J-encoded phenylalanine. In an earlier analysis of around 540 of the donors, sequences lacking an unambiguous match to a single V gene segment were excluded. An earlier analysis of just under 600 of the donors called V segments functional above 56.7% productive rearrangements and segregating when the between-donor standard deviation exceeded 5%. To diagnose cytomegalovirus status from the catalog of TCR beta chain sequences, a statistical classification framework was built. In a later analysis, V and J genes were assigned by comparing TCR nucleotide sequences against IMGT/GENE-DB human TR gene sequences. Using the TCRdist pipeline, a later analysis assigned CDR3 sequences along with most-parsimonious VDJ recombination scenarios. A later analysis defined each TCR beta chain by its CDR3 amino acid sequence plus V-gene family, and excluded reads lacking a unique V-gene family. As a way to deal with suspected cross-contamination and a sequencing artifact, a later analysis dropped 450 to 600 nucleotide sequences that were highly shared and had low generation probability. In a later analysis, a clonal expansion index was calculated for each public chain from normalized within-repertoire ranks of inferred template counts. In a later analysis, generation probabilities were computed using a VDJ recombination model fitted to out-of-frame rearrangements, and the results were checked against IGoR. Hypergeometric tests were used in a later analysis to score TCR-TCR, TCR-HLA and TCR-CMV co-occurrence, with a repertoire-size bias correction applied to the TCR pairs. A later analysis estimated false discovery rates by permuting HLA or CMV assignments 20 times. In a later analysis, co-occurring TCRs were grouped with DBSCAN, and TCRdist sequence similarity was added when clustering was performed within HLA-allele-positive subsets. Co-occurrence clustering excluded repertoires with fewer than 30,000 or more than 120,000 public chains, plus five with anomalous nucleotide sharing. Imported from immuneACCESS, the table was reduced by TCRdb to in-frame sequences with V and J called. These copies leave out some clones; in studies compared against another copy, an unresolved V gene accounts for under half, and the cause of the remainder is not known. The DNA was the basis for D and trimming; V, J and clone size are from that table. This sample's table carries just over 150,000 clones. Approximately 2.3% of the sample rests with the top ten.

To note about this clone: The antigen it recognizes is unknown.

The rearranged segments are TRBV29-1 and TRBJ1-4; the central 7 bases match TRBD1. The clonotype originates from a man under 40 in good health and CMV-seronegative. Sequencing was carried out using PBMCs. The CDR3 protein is CSVETGTDEKLFF. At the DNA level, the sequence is TGCAGCGTCGAGACAGGGACGGATGAAAAACTGTTTTTT. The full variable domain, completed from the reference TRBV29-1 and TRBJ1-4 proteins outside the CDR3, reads SAVISQKPSRDICQRGTSLTIQCQVDSQVTMMFWYRQQPGQSLTLIATANQGSEATYESGFVIDKFPISRPNLTFSTLTVSNMSPEDSSIYLCSVETGTDEKLFFGSGTQLSVL.